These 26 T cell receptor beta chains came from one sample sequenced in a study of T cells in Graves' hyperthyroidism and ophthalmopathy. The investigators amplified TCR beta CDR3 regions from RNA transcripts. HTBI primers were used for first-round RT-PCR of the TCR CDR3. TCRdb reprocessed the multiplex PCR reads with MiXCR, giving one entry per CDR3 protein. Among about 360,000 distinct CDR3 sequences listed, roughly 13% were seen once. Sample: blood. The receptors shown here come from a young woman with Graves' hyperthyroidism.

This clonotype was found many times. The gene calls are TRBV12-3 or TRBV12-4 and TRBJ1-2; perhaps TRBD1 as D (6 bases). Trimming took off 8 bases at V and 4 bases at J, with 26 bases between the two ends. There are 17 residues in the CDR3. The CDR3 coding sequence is TGTGCCAGCTGGACTAACCGTTTGGGGGGCTTAGTCTATGGCTACACCTTC. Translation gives CASWTNRLGGLVYGYTF.

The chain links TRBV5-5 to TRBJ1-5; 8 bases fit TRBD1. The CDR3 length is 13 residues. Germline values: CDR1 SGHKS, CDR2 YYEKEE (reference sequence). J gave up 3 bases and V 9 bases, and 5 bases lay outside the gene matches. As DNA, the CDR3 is TGTGCCATCAGACAGGGGATCAATCAGCCCCAGCATTTT. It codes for CAIRQGINQPQHF. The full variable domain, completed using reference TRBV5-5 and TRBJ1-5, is DAGVTQSPTHLIKTRGQQVTLRCSPISGHKSVSWYQQVLGQGPQFIFQYYEKEERGRGNFPDRFSARQFPNYSSELNVNALLLGDSALYLCAIRQGINQPQHFGDGTRLSIL.

The CDR3 sequence is CASRTIGTGSLGYYGYTF. CDR3 DNA: TGTGCCAGCAGAACTATCGGGACAGGGTCCCTCGGATACTATGGCTACACCTTC. This chain joins TRBV2 and TRBJ1-2; 9 positions match TRBD1. CDR3 length: 18 amino acids. Germline-derived CDR1 and CDR2 are SNHLY and FYNNEI. V was pared by 6 bases and J by 3 bases, with 17 bases of the junction left unmatched.

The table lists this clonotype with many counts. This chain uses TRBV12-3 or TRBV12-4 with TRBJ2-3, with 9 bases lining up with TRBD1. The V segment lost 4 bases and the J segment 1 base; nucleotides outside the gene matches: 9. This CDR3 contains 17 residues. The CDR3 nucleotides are TGTGCCAGCAGTTACAACAGGGGGCTCTTGGGCACAGATACGCAGTATTTT. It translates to CASSYNRGLLGTDTQYF.

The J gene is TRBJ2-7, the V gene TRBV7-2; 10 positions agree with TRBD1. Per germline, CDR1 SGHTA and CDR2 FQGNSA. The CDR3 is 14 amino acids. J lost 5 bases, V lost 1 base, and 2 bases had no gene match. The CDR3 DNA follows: TGTGCCAGCAGCTTAGTGGGACAGGGGAACGAGCAGTACTTC. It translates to CASSLVGQGNEQYF.

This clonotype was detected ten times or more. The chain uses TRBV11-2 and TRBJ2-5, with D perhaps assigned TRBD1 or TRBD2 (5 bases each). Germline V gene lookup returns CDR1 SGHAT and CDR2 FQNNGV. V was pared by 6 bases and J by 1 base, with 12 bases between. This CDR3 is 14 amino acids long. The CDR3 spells CASRGPGTQETQYF. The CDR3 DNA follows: TGTGCCAGCAGGGGCCCCGGGACCCAAGAGACCCAGTACTTC.

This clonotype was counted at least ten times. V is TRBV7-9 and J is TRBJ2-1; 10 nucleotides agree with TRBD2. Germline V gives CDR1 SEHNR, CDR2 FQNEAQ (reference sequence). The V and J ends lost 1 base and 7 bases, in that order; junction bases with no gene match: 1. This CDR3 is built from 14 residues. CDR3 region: CASSLGGLANEQFF. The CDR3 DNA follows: TGTGCCAGCAGCTTAGGGGGACTAGCGAATGAGCAGTTCTTC.

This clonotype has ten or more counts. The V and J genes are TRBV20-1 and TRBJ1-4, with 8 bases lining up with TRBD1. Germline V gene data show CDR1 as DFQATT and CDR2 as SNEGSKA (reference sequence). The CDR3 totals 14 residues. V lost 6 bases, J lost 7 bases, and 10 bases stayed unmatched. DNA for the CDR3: TGCAGTGCCGAACCGACAGGGGTAATTGAAAAACTGTTTTTT. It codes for CSAEPTGVIEKLFF.

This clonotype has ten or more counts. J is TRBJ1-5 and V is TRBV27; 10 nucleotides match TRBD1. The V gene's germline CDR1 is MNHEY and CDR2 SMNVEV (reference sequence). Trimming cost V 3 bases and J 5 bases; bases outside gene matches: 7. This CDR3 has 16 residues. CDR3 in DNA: TGTGCCAGCAGTTTGCGGGACAGGGGATTGGATCAGCCCCAGCATTTT. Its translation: CASSLRDRGLDQPQHF.

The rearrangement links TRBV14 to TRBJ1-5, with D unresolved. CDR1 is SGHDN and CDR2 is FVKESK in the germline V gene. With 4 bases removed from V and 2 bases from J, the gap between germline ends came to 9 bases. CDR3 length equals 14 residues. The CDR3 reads CASSPLWGNQPQHF. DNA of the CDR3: TGTGCCAGCAGCCCCTTATGGGGCAATCAGCCCCAGCATTTT. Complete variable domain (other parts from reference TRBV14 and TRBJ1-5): EAGVTQFPSHSVIEKGQTVTLRCDPISGHDNLYWYRRVMGKEIKFLLHFVKESKQDESGMPNNRFLAERTGGTYSTLKVQPAELEDSGVYFCASSPLWGNQPQHFGDGTRLSIL.

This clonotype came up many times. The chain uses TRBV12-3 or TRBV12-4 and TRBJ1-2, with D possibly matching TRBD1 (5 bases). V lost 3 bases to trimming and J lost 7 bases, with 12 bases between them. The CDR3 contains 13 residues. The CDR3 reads CASSFGGLSGYTF. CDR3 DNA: TGTGCCAGCAGTTTTGGGGGTCTGAGTGGCTACACCTTC.

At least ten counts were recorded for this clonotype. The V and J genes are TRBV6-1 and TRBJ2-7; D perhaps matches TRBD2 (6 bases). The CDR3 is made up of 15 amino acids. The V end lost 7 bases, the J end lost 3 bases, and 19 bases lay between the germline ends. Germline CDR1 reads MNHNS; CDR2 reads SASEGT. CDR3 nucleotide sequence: TGTGCCAGCACCCTCGGTGGTAGCGGACTCTACGAGCAGTACTTC. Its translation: CASTLGGSGLYEQYF.

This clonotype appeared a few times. This chain's CDR3 is CASSVLSNYGYTF. In nucleotides, the CDR3 is TGTGCCAGCAGCGTTCTGTCCAACTATGGCTACACCTTC. V usage is TRBV9 and J usage is TRBJ1-2; the D is unclear. Looked up from germline, CDR1 is SGDLS and CDR2 is YYNGEE. The V and J ends lost 2 bases and 2 bases respectively, with 7 bases between them. The CDR3 runs to 13 residues.

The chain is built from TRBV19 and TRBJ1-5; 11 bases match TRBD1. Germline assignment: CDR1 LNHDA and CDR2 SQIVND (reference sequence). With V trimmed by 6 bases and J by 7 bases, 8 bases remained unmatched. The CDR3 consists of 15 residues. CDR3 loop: CASRWGQGGWQPQHF. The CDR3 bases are TGTGCCAGTAGGTGGGGACAGGGGGGATGGCAGCCCCAGCATTTT.

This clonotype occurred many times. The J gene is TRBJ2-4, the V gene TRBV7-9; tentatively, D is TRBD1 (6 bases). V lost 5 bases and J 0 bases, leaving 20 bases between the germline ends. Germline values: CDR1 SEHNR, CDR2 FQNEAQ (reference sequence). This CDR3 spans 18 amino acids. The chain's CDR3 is CASSRTRDRPSAKNIQYF. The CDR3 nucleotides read TGTGCCAGCAGCCGGACCCGAGACAGGCCTTCAGCCAAAAACATTCAGTACTTC.

The CDR3 protein is CATSDLLGGGGNEQFF. Written as DNA, the CDR3 is TGTGCCACCAGTGATCTGTTAGGGGGAGGAGGAAATGAGCAGTTCTTC. The chain links TRBV24-1 to TRBJ2-1; D is tentatively TRBD1 or TRBD2 (6 bases each). Germline CDR1 KGHDR, CDR2 SFDVKD. V was pared by 3 bases and J by 7 bases, with 18 bases between. The CDR3 length is 16 residues.

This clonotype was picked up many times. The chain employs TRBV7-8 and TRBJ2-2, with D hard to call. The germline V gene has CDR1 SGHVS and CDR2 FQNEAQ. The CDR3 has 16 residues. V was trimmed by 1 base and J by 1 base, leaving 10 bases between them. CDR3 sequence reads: CASSLVGGLNTGELFF. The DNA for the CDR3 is TGTGCCAGCAGCTTAGTAGGCGGTTTGAACACCGGGGAGCTGTTTTTT.

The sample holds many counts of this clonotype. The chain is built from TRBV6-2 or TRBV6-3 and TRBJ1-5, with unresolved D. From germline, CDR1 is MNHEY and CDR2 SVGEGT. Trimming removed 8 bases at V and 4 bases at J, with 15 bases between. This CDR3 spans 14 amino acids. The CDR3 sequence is CASQEVSQNQPQHF. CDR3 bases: TGTGCCAGCCAGGAGGTATCTCAGAATCAGCCCCAGCATTTT.

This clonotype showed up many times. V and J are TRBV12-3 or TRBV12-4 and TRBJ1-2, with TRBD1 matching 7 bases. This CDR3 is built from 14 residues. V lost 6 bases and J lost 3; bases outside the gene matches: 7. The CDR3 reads CASRTAGQHYGYTF. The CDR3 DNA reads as TGTGCCAGCAGGACGGCGGGACAGCACTATGGCTACACCTTC.

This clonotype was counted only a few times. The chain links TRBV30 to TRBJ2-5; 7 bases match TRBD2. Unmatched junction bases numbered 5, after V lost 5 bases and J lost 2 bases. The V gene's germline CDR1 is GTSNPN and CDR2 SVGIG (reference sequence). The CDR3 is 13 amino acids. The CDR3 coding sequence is TGTGCCTGGGTCCCCGGGGGGCAAGAGACCCAGTACTTC. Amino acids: CAWVPGGQETQYF.

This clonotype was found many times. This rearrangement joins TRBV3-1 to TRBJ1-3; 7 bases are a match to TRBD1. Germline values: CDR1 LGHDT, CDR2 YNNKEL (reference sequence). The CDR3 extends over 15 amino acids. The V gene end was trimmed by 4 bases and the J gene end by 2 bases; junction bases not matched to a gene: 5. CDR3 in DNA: TGTGCCAGCAGCCCATCCGGGACAGCTGGAAACACCATATATTTT. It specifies CASSPSGTAGNTIYF.

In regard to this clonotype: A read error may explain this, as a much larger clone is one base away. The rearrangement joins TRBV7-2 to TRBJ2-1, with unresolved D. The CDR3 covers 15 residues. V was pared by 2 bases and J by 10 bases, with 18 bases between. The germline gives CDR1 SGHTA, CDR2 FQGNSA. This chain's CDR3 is CASSLSSVASYEQFF. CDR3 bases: TGTGCCAGCAGCTTATCTTCGGTCGCCTCCTACGAGCAGTTCTTC.

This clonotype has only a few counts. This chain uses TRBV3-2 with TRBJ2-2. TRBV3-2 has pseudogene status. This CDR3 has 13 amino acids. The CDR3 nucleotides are TGTGCCAGCAGCCAAAATTCCTTCGGGGAGCTGTTTTTT. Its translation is CASSQNSFGELFF.

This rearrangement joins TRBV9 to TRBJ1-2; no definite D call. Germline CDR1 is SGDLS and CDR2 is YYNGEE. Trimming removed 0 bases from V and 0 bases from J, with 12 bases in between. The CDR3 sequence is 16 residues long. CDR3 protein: CASSVDRRKANYGYTF. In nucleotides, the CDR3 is TGTGCCAGCAGCGTAGATAGGAGAAAAGCTAACTATGGCTACACCTTC.

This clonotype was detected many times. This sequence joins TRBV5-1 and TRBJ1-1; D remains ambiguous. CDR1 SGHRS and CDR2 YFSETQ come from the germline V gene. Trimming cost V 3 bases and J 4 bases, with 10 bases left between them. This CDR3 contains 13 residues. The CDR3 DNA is TGCGCCAGCAGCTCTGGGGTGTCCACTGAAGCTTTCTTT. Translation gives CASSSGVSTEAFF.

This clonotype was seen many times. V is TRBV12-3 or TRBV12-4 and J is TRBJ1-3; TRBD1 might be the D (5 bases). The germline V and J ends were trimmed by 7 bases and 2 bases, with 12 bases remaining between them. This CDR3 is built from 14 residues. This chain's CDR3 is CASTLTDTGNTIYF. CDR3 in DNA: TGTGCCAGCACCCTGACAGATACTGGAAACACCATATATTTT.